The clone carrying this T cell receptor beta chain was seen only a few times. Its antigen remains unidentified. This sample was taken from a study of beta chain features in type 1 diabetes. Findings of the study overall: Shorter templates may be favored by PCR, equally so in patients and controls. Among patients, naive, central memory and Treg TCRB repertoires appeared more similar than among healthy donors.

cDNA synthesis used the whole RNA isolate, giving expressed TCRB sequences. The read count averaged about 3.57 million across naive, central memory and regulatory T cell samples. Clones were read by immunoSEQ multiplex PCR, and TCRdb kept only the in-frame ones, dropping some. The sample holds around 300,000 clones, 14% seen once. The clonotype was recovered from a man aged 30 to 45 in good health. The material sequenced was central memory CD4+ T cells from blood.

The CDR3 loop reads CASSDVGSNEKLFF. The CDR3 DNA is TGTGCCAGCAGTGATGTCGGATCGAATGAAAAACTGTTTTTT. V gene TRBV25-1 combines with J gene TRBJ1-4; the D is unclear. The V gene's germline CDR1 is MGHDK and CDR2 SYGVNS. The CDR3 is 14 amino acids. V was pared by 3 bases and J by 5 bases, with 10 bases between.